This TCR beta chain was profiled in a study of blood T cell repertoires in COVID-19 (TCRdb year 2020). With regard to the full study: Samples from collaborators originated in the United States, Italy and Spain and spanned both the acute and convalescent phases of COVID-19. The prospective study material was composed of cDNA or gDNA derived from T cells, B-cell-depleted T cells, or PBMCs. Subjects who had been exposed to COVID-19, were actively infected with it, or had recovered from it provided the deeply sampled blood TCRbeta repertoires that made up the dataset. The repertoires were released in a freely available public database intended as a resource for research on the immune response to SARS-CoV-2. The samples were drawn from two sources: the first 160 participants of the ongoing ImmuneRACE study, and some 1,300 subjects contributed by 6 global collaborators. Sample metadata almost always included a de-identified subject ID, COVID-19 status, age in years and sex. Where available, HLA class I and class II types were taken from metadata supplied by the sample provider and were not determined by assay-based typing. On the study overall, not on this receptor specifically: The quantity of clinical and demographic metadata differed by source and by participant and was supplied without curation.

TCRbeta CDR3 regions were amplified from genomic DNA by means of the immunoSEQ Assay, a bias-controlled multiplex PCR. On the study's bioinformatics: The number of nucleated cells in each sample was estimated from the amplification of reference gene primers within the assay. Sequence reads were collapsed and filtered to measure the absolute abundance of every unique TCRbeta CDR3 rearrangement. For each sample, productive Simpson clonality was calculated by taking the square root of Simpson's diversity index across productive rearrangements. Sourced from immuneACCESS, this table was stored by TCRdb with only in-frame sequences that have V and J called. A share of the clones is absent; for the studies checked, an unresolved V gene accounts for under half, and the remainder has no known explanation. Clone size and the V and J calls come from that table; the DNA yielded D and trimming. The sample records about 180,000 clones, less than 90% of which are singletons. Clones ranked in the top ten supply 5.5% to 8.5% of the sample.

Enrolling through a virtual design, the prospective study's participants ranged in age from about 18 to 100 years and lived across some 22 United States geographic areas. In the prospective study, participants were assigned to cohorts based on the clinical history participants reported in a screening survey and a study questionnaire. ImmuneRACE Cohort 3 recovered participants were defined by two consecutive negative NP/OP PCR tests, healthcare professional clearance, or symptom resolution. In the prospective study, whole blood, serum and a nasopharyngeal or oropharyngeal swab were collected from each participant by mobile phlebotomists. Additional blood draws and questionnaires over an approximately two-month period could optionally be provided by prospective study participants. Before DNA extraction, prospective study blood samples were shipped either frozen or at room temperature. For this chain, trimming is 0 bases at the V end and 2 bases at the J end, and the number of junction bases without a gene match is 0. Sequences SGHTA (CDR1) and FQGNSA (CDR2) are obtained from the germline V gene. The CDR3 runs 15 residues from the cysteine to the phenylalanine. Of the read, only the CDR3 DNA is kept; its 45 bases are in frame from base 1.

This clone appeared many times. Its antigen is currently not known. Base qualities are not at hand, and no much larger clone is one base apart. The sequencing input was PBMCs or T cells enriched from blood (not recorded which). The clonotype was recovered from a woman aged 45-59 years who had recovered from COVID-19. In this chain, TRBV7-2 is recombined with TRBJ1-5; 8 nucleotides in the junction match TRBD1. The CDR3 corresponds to CASSLAGQGNQPQHF. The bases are TGTGCCAGCAGCTTAGCGGGACAGGGCAATCAGCCCCAGCATTTT.